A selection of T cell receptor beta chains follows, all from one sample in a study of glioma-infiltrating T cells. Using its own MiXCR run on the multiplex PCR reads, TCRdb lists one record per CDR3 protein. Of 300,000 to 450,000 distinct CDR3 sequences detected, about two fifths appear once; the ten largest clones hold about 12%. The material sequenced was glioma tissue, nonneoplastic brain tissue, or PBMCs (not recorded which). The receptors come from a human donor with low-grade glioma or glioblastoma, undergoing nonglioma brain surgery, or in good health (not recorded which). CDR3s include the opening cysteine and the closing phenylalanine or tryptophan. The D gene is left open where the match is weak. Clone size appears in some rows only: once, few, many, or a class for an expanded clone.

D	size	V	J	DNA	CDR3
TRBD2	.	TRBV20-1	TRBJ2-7	TGCAGTGTACCCGGTCTAGCGGGATTCTCCGAGCAGTACTTC	CSVPGLAGFSEQYF
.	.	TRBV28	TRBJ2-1	TGTGCTTTAGGAACAGGGATTTACGGGCAGTTCTTC	CALGTGIYGQFF
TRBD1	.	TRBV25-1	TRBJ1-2	TGTGCCAGCCAGGGGGGCGCGGCTGGCTACACCTTC	CASQGGAAGYTF
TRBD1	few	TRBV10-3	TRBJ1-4	TGTGCCATCAGTTCCGACAGGGTTTTGGAAAAACTGTTTTTT	CAISSDRVLEKLFF
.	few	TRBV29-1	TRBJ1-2	TGCAGCGTTGGCAATGGCTACACCTTC	CSVGNGYTF
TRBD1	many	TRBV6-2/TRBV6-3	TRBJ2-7	TGTGCCAGCAGACCTGACAGGGTCTCCTACGAGCAGTACTTC	CASRPDRVSYEQYF
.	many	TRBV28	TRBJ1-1	TGTGCCAGCAGTTTGTACAGTACTATGAACACTGAAGCTTTCTTT	CASSLYSTMNTEAFF
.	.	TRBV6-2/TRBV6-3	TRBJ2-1	TGTGCCAGCAGAAGCGGACACTTCTCCTACAATGAGCAGTTCTTC	CASRSGHFSYNEQFF
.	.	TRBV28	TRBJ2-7	TGTGCCAGCAGTTCCGTAATACAGGGTCCCAGTACCTACGAGCAGTACTTC	CASSSVIQGPSTYEQYF
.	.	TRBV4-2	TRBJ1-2	TGTGCCAGCAGCCAAGATCATGCCAGGGGTTATGGCTACACCTTC	CASSQDHARGYGYTF
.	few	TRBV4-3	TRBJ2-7	TGCGCCAGCAGCCACCAGCCAGGGATCTCCTACGAGCAGTACTTC	CASSHQPGISYEQYF
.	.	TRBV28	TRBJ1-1	TGTGCCAGCATGCCCCGGGTTACTGAAGCTTTCTTT	CASMPRVTEAFF
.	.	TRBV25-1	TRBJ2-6	TGTGCCAGCAGTAATCTGGGGTCGGGGGCCAACGTCCTGACTTTC	CASSNLGSGANVLTF
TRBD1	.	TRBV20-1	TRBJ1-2	TGCAGTGCTAGTCAGGGACAGGGGTATTATGGCTACACCTTC	CSASQGQGYYGYTF
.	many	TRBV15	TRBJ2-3	TGTGCCACCAGCAGAGGCCCCACAGATACGCAGTATTTT	CATSRGPTDTQYF
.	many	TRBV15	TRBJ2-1	TGTGCCACCAGCAGAGCCAGCGGACTACCGGTCGGCAATGAGCAGTTCTTC	CATSRASGLPVGNEQFF
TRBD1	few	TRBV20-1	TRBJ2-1	TGCAGTGCTATTGGGACAGTGCAACCCCACGGGAACTACAATGAGCAGTTCTTC	CSAIGTVQPHGNYNEQFF
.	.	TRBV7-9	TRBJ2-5	TGTGCCAGCAGCTTAGTCAGGACCCAGTACTTC	CASSLVRTQYF
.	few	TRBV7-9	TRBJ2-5	TGTGCCAGCAGCTTAAATTGGGGCCAAGAGACCCAGTACTTC	CASSLNWGQETQYF
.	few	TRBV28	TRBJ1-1	TGTGCCAGCAGCTTAATAAAGGCCCCAGGTTGGAATGAAGCTTTCTTT	CASSLIKAPGWNEAFF
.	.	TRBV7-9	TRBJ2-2	TGTGCCAGGAGTTGGACGGGGACCGGGGAGCTGTTTTTT	CARSWTGTGELFF
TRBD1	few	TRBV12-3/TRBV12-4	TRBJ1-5	TGTGCCAGCACCCCGACAGGGAGTAGGCAGCCCCAGCATTTT	CASTPTGSRQPQHF
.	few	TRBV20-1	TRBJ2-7	TGCAGTGCTTCAGGGTTCGAGCAGTACTTC	CSASGFEQYF
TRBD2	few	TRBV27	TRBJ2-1	TGTGCCAGCAGTGGTCGCGGGAGGAGGTCCTACAATGAGCAGTTCTTC	CASSGRGRRSYNEQFF
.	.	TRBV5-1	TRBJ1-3	TGCGCCAGCAGCTCAGGAGATAGCTCTGGAAACACCATATATTTT	CASSSGDSSGNTIYF
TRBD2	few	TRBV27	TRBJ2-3	TGTGCCAGCAGTGACCTAGCGGGCGGCTCCACAGATACGCAGTATTTT	CASSDLAGGSTDTQYF
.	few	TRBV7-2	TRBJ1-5	TGTGCCAGCAGCCCGGTGGGGAATCAGCCCCAGCATTTT	CASSPVGNQPQHF
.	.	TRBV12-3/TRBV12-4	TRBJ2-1	TGTGCCAGCAGCCTTCGCGACAGCTCAACGAGGGAGCAGTTCTTC	CASSLRDSSTREQFF
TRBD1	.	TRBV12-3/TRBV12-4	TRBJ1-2	TGTGCCAGCAGTCGGGACAGGGAAGGCTACACCTTC	CASSRDREGYTF
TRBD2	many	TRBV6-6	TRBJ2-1	TGTGCCAGCAGTTACAGCCAGTCTAGCGGGATTGAGCAGTTCTTC	CASSYSQSSGIEQFF
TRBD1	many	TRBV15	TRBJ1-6	TGTGCCACCAGCAGGGACACGACAGGGGGCAATTCACCCCTCCACTTT	CATSRDTTGGNSPLHF
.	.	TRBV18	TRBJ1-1	TGTGCCAGCTCACCCGGGGCAGGACGGAACACTGAAGCTTTCTTT	CASSPGAGRNTEAFF
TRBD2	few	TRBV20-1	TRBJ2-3	TGCAGTGCCTCGACCACTAGCGCGATCACAGATACGCAGTATTTT	CSASTTSAITDTQYF
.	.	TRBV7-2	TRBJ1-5	TGTGCCAGCAGCCAGGTGGGGATTCCTCAGCCCCAGCATTTT	CASSQVGIPQPQHF
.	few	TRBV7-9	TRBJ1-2	TGTGCCAGCAGCTTTCTTACAGGGTTGGGTGGCTACACCTTC	CASSFLTGLGGYTF
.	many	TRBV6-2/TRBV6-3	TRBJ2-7	TGTGCCAGCAGTGGGCGGAGCTACGAGCAGTACTTC	CASSGRSYEQYF
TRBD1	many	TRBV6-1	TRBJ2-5	TGTGCCAGCAGTGAATGGGGCAGGGGGCTGGAGACCCAGTACTTC	CASSEWGRGLETQYF
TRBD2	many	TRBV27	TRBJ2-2	TGTGCCAGCAGTTTATTCGCGTTAGCGGGAGGGCCCACCGGGGAGCTGTTTTTT	CASSLFALAGGPTGELFF
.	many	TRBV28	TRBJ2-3	TGTGCCAGCCTGGAGGTAGCCGCCACAGATACGCAGTATTTT	CASLEVAATDTQYF
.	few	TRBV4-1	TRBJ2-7	TGCGCCAGCAGCCAAGCCGTAGTGAGATACTCCTACGAGCAGTACTTC	CASSQAVVRYSYEQYF
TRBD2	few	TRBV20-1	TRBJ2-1	TGCAGTGCTAGGTCCGGACTAGCGGGAGGGAATGAGCAGTTCTTC	CSARSGLAGGNEQFF
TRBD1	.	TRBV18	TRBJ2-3	TGTGCCAGTTCGGGACAGACTGACACAGATACGCAGTATTTT	CASSGQTDTDTQYF
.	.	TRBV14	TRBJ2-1	TGTGCCAGCAGCCTCCCGACCCATGAGCAGTTCTTC	CASSLPTHEQFF
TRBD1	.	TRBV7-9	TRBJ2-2	TGTGCCAGCAGCTCATATTCAACAGGGGGCGCAGGGACCGGGGAGCTGTTTTTT	CASSSYSTGGAGTGELFF
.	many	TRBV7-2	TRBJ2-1	TGTGCCAGCAGCTTATACACCGGGAGCAATGAGCAGTTCTTC	CASSLYTGSNEQFF
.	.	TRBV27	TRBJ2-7	TGTGCCAGCAGTTACGCAGGATACTCCTACGAGCAGTACTTC	CASSYAGYSYEQYF
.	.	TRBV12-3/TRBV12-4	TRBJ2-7	TGTGCCAGCAGCCCTGCTGGGCCGGGATCCTACGAGCAGTACTTC	CASSPAGPGSYEQYF
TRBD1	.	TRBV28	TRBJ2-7	TGTGCCCGCAGCCACCCAAAGACAGGGTATAACTACGAGCAGTACTTC	CARSHPKTGYNYEQYF